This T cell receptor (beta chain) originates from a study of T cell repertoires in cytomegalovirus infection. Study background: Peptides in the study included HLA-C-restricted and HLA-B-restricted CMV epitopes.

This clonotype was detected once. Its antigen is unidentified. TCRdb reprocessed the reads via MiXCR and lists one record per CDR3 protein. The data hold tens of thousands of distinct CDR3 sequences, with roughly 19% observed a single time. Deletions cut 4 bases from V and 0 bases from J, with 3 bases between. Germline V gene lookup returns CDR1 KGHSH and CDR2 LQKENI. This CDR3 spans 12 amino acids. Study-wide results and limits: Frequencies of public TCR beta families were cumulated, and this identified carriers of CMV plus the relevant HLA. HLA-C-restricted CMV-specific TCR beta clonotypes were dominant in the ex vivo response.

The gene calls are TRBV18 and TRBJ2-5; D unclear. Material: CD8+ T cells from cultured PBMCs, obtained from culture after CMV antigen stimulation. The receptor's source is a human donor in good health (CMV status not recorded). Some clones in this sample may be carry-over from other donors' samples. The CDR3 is CASSLYQETQYF. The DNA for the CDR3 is TGTGCCAGCTCACTCTACCAAGAGACCCAGTACTTC.